This entry lists 30 T cell receptor beta chains sequenced from one sample in a study of blood T cell dynamics during melanoma immunotherapy. Time point given: week 3, after first cycle of checkpoint inhibitor. Assay used: immunoSEQ multiplex PCR; TCRdb lists only in-frame clones, some missing. In the table there are about 11,000 clones, roughly 80% of which are singletons. The sample in question was blood, obtained from a patient treated with checkpoint blockade. The source of these receptors is a human donor with melanoma.

V is TRBV19 and J is TRBJ2-1; unclear D gene. The germline V and J ends were trimmed by 8 bases and 3 bases, with 11 bases remaining between them. The CDR3 length is 13 residues. Germline-derived CDR1 and CDR2 are LNHDA and SQIVND (reference sequence). CDR3 residues: CASRSRVYNEQFF. Written as DNA, the CDR3 is TGTGCCAGTCGAAGTAGGGTCTACAATGAGCAGTTCTTC.

This chain joins TRBV7-8 and TRBJ2-7, with TRBD2 matching over 12 bases. The ends lost 5 bases at V and 9 bases at J; junction bases unmatched: 17. The CDR3 has 17 amino acids. Germline V lookup: CDR1 SGHVS, CDR2 FQNEAQ. The CDR3 protein is CASSKSGLAGPGGPQYF. CDR3 sequence (DNA): TGTGCCAGCAGCAAGTCGGGACTAGCGGGCCCGGGGGGACCGCAGTACTTC.

The V call is TRBV11-2, the J call TRBJ1-6; TRBD1 might be the D (5 bases). V was pared by 7 bases and J by 6 bases, with 13 bases between. The CDR3 totals 14 residues. CDR1 and CDR2 (germline): SGHAT, FQNNGV. This CDR3 is CASTLTGLNSPLHF. The CDR3 nucleotides read TGTGCCAGCACCCTTACGGGGCTTAATTCACCCCTCCACTTT.

This clone was picked up a small number of times. This sequence joins TRBV27 and TRBJ2-4; D gene uncertain. CDR3 length: 13 residues. With 5 bases removed from V and 3 bases from J, the gap between germline ends came to 8 bases. The germline V gene encodes CDR1 MNHEY and CDR2 SMNVEV (reference sequence). CDR3 nucleotide sequence: TGTGCCAGCAGTCCTCCCGACAAAAACATTCAGTACTTC. Its translation: CASSPPDKNIQYF.

The chain uses TRBV2 and TRBJ2-7; D not resolved. V lost 5 bases and J lost 4, with 15 bases in between. Germline V lookup: CDR1 SNHLY, CDR2 FYNNEI. This CDR3 contains 14 residues. The CDR3 nucleotides read TGTGCCAGCAGTTCTCGGGCCCCACAATACGAGCAGTACGTC. This codes for CASSSRAPQYEQYV.

The sample holds a few counts of this clone. The chain joins TRBV6-5 to TRBJ1-6; 9 nucleotides line up with TRBD1. This CDR3 is built from 14 residues. With V trimmed by 6 bases and J by 8 bases, 5 bases remained unmatched. CDR1 is MNHEY and CDR2 is SVGAGI in the germline V gene. CDR3 region: CASRNRGQDSPLHF. The CDR3 DNA sequence: TGTGCCAGCAGAAACAGGGGGCAGGATTCACCCCTCCACTTT.

The rearrangement links TRBV5-6 to TRBJ2-1; D not certain. Per germline, CDR1 SGHDT and CDR2 YYEEEE. The V end lost 0 bases, the J end lost 4 bases, and 14 bases lay between the germline ends. The CDR3 loop spans 16 amino acids. CDR3 bases: TGTGCCAGCAGCTTGGCCAACCAGGAGCCTTACAATGAGCAGTTCTTC. Residues: CASSLANQEPYNEQFF.

This clone has a single count. The CDR3 DNA sequence: TGTGCCAGCAGCCCGACAGGGGGGAATGGCTACACCTTC. Protein product: CASSPTGGNGYTF. The genes are TRBV7-2 and TRBJ1-2; TRBD1 matches 9 bases. Per germline, CDR1 SGHTA and CDR2 FQGNSA. Trimming removed 5 bases from V and 6 bases from J; junction bases left unmatched: 4. This CDR3 spans 13 amino acids.

This chain connects TRBV4-1 to TRBJ1-2; 9 bases align to TRBD1. The CDR3 runs 16 residues. Germline CDR1 MGHRA, CDR2 YSYEKL. Trimming cost V 5 bases and J 3 bases; bases outside gene matches: 10. In nucleotides, the CDR3 is TGCGCCAGCAGCGAAATACAGGGGGCGTTGGACTATGGCTACACCTTC. Protein product: CASSEIQGALDYGYTF.

On this clone itself: Mismatch with germline at one junction end may stem from a read error. CDR3 protein: CASSLTISNQPQHF. In DNA, the CDR3 is TGTGCCAGCAGCCTTACGATTAGCAATCAGCCCCAGCATTTT. The chain recombines TRBV4-1 with TRBJ1-5, with D unclear. CDR3 length: 14 residues. Germline CDR1 MGHRA, CDR2 YSYEKL.

The sample holds a few counts of this clone. The gene calls are TRBV30 and TRBJ1-5; perhaps TRBD1 as D (5 bases). The CDR3 is 13 amino acids. V was shortened by 3 bases and J by 5 bases, with 11 bases between the two germline ends. Germline V gene data show CDR1 as GTSNPN and CDR2 as SVGIG (reference sequence). CDR3 amino acids: CAWSRQGHQPQHF. CDR3 sequence (DNA): TGTGCCTGGAGCCGGCAGGGACATCAGCCCCAGCATTTT. Drawing the rest from reference TRBV30 and TRBJ1-5, the complete variable domain is SQTIHQWPATLVQPVGSPLSLECTVEGTSNPNLYWYRQAAGRGLQLLFYSVGIGQISSEVPQNLSASRPQDRQFILSSKKLLLSDSGFYLCAWSRQGHQPQHFGDGTRLSIL.

The chain employs TRBV7-9 and TRBJ1-1, with D perhaps TRBD1 (5 bases). Germline-derived CDR1 and CDR2 are SEHNR and FQNEAQ (reference sequence). The CDR3 extends over 17 amino acids. Trimming shortened V by 2 bases and J by 3 bases, and 19 bases separated the two germline ends. The CDR3 coding sequence is TGTGCCAGCAGCTTACTTTTCCAGGGTCGACGGGACACTGAAGCTTTCTTT. Protein product: CASSLLFQGRRDTEAFF. The whole variable domain, remainder taken from reference TRBV7-9 and TRBJ1-1, is DTGVSQNPRHKITKRGQNVTFRCDPISEHNRLYWYRQTLGQGPEFLTYFQNEAQLEKSRLLSDRFSAERPKGSFSTLEIQRTEQGDSAMYLCASSLLFQGRRDTEAFFGQGTRLTVV.

This clone was detected only once. V gene TRBV14 combines with J gene TRBJ2-7; TRBD1 is a possible D gene (6 bases). The CDR3 length is 13 residues. Trimming left V 0 bases short and J 7 bases short, with 10 bases between. Germline loops: CDR1 SGHDN, CDR2 FVKESK. CDR3: CASSQEDSREQYF. The DNA of the CDR3 is TGTGCCAGCAGCCAAGAGGACAGCCGGGAGCAGTACTTC.

This rearrangement joins TRBV7-2 to TRBJ2-1; a possible D gene is TRBD2 (5 bases). Trimming took 5 bases from V and 12 from J, leaving 17 bases between them. Germline V gene data show CDR1 as SGHTA and CDR2 as FQGNSA. The CDR3 sequence is 13 residues long. The CDR3 spells CASSRLPGLGQFF. In DNA, the CDR3 is TGTGCCAGCAGCCGCCTCCCGGGGTTGGGGCAGTTCTTC.

The table lists this clone with a count of one. The chain recombines TRBV6-4 with TRBJ1-2, with D perhaps matching TRBD1 (5 bases). CDR1 is MRHNA, CDR2 SNTAGT, per germline. This CDR3 region has 13 residues. Trimming left V 2 bases short and J 6 bases short, with 10 bases between. The chain's CDR3 is CASSDRGRDGYTF. The CDR3 DNA sequence: TGTGCCAGCAGTGACAGGGGTAGGGATGGCTACACCTTC.

The chain joins TRBV27 to TRBJ1-1; 7 positions match TRBD1. With V trimmed by 3 bases and J by 5 bases, 3 bases remained unmatched. This CDR3 contains 13 residues. Germline V gene lookup returns CDR1 MNHEY and CDR2 SMNVEV (reference sequence). This CDR3 is CASSLSGGTEAFF. CDR3 in DNA: TGTGCCAGCAGTTTGTCAGGGGGGACTGAAGCTTTCTTT.

This clone was detected a few times. This sequence joins TRBV4-1 and TRBJ1-6, with 7 bases matching TRBD1. V was clipped by 4 bases and J by 9 bases; unmatched bases: 12. This CDR3 region has 16 residues. Looked up from germline, CDR1 is MGHRA and CDR2 is YSYEKL. In nucleotides, the CDR3 is TGCGCCAGCAGCCGAGATAGGGTAGGGGGCAGTTCACCCCTCCACTTT. It yields the protein CASSRDRVGGSSPLHF.

The rearrangement joins TRBV6-6 to TRBJ2-2; D gene uncertain. The germline gives CDR1 MNHNY, CDR2 SVGAGI (reference sequence). The CDR3 consists of 13 residues. The germline V and J ends were trimmed by 4 bases and 4 bases, with 7 bases remaining between them. The CDR3 region has the DNA TGTGCCAGCAGTTTGGGATTCACCGGGGAGCTGTTTTTT. Translated, it gives CASSLGFTGELFF.

V gene TRBV6-5 combines with J gene TRBJ2-3, with D unresolved. V was clipped by 2 bases and J by 5 bases, with 5 bases between them. CDR1 is MNHEY, CDR2 SVGAGI, per germline. This CDR3 spans 12 amino acids. The CDR3 DNA reads TGTGCCAGCAGTTACCCTCTAGATACGCAGTATTTT. It specifies CASSYPLDTQYF.

This sequence joins TRBV6-6 and TRBJ2-1, with TRBD1 identical over 8 bases. With V trimmed by 2 bases and J by 5 bases, 8 bases remained unmatched. The CDR3 runs to 16 residues. Looked up from germline, CDR1 is MNHNY and CDR2 is SVGAGI (reference sequence). The CDR3 nucleotides read TGTGCCAGCAGTTACCCCTTGGACAGGGTAAACAATGAGCAGTTCTTC. Translated, it gives CASSYPLDRVNNEQFF.

The chain uses TRBV5-4 and TRBJ2-1, with 11 bases aligning to TRBD2. This CDR3 has 14 residues. Trimming at V came to 0 bases and at J to 8 bases, leaving 1 base not matched to a gene. CDR1 is SGHNT and CDR2 is YYREEE in the germline V gene (reference sequence). CDR3 bases: TGTGCCAGCAGCTTGGTACTAGCGGGAGATGAGCAGTTCTTC. It is translated as CASSLVLAGDEQFF.

The rearrangement links TRBV11-2 to TRBJ1-1; 9 bases match TRBD1. Trimming at V came to 4 bases and at J to 5 bases, leaving 5 bases not matched to a gene. From germline, CDR1 is SGHAT and CDR2 FQNNGV. The CDR3 sequence is 14 residues long. As DNA, the CDR3 is TGTGCCAGCAGCTCGACAGGGGGATGGACTGAAGCTTTCTTT. This gives the protein CASSSTGGWTEAFF.

This chain uses TRBV5-8 with TRBJ2-4; D unresolved. Per germline, CDR1 SGHTS and CDR2 YDEGEE. The CDR3 runs 14 residues. The V gene lost 7 bases and the J gene lost 0 bases, with 11 bases spanning the gap. The CDR3 loop reads CASWVRLAKNIQYF. The CDR3 nucleotides are TGTGCCAGCTGGGTTAGGCTAGCCAAAAACATTCAGTACTTC.

This sequence joins TRBV6-5 and TRBJ1-4, with 7 bases fitting TRBD1. V lost 4 bases to trimming and J lost 4 bases; unmatched junction nucleotides: 6. CDR3 size: 15 residues. Germline assignment: CDR1 MNHEY and CDR2 SVGAGI. CDR3 DNA sequence: TGTGCCAGCAGTTCCACAGGGGTATATAATGAAAAACTGTTTTTT. Translated, it gives CASSSTGVYNEKLFF.

About this clone itself: A far more abundant clone sits one base away, making this likely a read error. This CDR3 is also generated by other DNA sequences in the sample. The chain employs TRBV7-9 and TRBJ1-1; D uncertain. V was pared by 5 bases and J by 7 bases, with 14 bases between. The CDR3 extends over 13 amino acids. Germline CDR1 reads SEHNR; CDR2 reads FQNEAQ (reference sequence). The CDR3 reads CASSPVPGSEAFF. CDR3 sequence (DNA): TGTGCCAGCAGCCCGGTCCCGGGCAGTGAAGCTTTCTTT.

The chain uses TRBV27 and TRBJ2-1, with TRBD1 matching over 7 bases. Germline CDR1 reads MNHEY; CDR2 reads SMNVEV (reference sequence). The V gene end was trimmed by 6 bases and the J gene end by 8 bases; junction bases not matched to a gene: 13. The CDR3 extends over 15 amino acids. The DNA of the CDR3 is TGTGCCAGCAGGCCGATGGACAGGTACCTCGATGAGCAGTTCTTC. This translates into CASRPMDRYLDEQFF.

This clone appeared a few times. The chain is built from TRBV19 and TRBJ1-1; D not certain. V gave up 3 bases and J gave up 1 base, with 12 bases separating them. Germline V gene lookup returns CDR1 LNHDA and CDR2 SQIVND (reference sequence). The CDR3 runs 15 residues. The CDR3 reads CASSIKPLTNTEAFF. CDR3 in DNA: TGTGCCAGTAGTATTAAGCCCCTAACGAACACTGAAGCTTTCTTT.

This clone turned up a few times. The CDR3 loop reads CASSPRTGLNSPLHF. CDR3 bases: TGTGCCAGTAGTCCCAGGACAGGCCTGAATTCACCCCTCCACTTT. The V gene is TRBV19, the J gene TRBJ1-6, with 7 bases identical to TRBD1. Germline loops: CDR1 LNHDA, CDR2 SQIVND (reference sequence). The CDR3 is made up of 15 amino acids. V was clipped by 5 bases and J by 7 bases; unmatched bases: 8.

CDR3 sequence: CASSPARDRNTEAFF. The CDR3 bases are TGTGCCAGCAGTCCCGCCAGGGACAGAAACACTGAAGCTTTCTTT. The rearrangement uses TRBV6-5 and TRBJ1-1, with TRBD1 matching over 7 bases. V trimming: 5 bases; J trimming: 2 bases; junction bases outside the gene matches: 8. Germline-derived CDR1 and CDR2 are MNHEY and SVGAGI. CDR3 length: 15 amino acids.

This clone appeared once. The rearrangement joins TRBV7-2 to TRBJ2-7; D uncertain. V was pared by 1 base and J by 1 base, with 8 bases between. This CDR3 comprises 14 residues. Looked up from germline, CDR1 is SGHTA and CDR2 is FQGNSA. The CDR3: CASSLVGKSYEQYF. The CDR3 nucleotides read TGTGCCAGCAGCTTAGTGGGGAAATCCTACGAGCAGTACTTC.